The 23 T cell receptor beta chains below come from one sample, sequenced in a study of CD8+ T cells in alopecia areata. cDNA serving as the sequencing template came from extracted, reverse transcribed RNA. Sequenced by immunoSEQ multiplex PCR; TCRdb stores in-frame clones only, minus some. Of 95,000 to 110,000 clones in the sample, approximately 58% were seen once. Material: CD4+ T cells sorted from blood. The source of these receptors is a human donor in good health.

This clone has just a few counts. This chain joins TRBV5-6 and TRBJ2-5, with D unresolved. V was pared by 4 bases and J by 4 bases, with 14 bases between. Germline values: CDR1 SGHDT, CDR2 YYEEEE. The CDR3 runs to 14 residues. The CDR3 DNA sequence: TGTGCCAGCAGCCTCCTCACAGTTCCAGAGACCCAGTACTTC. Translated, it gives CASSLLTVPETQYF.

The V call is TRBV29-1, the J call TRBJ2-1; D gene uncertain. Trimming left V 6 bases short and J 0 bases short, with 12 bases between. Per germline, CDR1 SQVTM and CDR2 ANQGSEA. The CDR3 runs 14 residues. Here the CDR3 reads CSVVPTSSYNEQFF. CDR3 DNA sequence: TGCAGCGTCGTACCCACCAGCTCCTACAATGAGCAGTTCTTC.

For the CDR3, the DNA is TGTGCCAGCAGCCATACAGGGAGCTATGGCTACACCTTC. Amino acid sequence: CASSHTGSYGYTF. V and J are TRBV7-2 and TRBJ1-2, with TRBD1 as a possible D gene (6 bases). The CDR3 has 13 residues. Trimming shortened V by 5 bases and J by 4 bases, and 11 bases separated the two germline ends. CDR1 SGHTA and CDR2 FQGNSA come from the germline V gene.

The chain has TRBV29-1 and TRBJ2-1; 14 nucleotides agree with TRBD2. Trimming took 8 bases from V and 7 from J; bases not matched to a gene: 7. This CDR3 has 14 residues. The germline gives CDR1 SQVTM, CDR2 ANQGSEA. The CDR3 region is CSTGLAGVWNEQFF. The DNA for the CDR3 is TGCAGCACGGGACTAGCGGGGGTCTGGAATGAGCAGTTCTTC.

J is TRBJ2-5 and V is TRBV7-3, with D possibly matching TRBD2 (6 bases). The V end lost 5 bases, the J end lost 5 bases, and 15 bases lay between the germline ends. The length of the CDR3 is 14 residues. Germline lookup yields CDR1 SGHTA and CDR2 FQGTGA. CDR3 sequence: CASSATRGLETQYF. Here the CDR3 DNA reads TGTGCCAGCAGCGCGACTAGGGGTTTGGAGACCCAGTACTTC.

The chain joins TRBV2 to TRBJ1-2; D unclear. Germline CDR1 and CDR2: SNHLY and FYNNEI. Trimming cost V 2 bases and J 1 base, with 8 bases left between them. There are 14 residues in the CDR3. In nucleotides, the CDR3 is TGTGCCAGCAGTGAACTCACCCGTAACTATGGCTACACCTTC. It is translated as CASSELTRNYGYTF.

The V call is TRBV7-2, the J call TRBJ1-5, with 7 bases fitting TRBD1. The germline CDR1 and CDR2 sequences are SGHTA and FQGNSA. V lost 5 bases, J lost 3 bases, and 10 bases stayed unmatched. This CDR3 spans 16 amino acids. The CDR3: CASSPQTGTPNQPQHF. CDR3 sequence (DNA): TGTGCCAGCAGCCCTCAGACAGGGACCCCCAATCAGCCCCAGCATTTT.

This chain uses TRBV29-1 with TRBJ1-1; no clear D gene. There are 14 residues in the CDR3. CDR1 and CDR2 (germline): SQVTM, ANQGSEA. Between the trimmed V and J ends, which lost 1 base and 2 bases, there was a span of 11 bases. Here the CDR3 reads CSVEGLRANTEAFF. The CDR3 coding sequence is TGCAGCGTTGAAGGTCTGAGAGCAAACACTGAAGCTTTCTTT.

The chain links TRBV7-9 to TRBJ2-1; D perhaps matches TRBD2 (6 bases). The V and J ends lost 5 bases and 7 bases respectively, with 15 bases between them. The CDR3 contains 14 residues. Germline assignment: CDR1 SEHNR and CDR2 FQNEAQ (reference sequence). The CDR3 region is CASSRDLIWNEQFF. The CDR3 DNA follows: TGTGCCAGCAGCAGGGACTTAATCTGGAATGAGCAGTTCTTC.

The CDR3 reads CSAPGSKKLFF. The CDR3 DNA sequence: TGCAGTGCCCCCGGCAGTAAAAAACTGTTTTTT. The J gene is TRBJ1-4, the V gene TRBV20-1, with D hard to call. The CDR3 contains 11 residues. V lost 6 bases and J lost 9, with 11 bases in between. Germline V gives CDR1 DFQATT, CDR2 SNEGSKA (reference sequence).

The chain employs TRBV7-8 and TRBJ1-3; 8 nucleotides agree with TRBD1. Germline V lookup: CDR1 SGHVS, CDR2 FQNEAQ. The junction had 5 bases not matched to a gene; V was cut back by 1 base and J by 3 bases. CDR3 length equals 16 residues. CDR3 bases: TGTGCCAGCAGCTTAGGGCAGGGGGCTGGTGGAAACACCATATATTTT. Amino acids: CASSLGQGAGGNTIYF. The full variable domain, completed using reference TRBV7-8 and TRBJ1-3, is GAGVSQSPRYKVAKRGQDVALRCDPISGHVSLFWYQQALGQGPEFLTYFQNEAQLDKSGLPSDRFFAERPEGSVSTLKIQRTQQEDSAVYLCASSLGQGAGGNTIYFGEGSWLTVV.

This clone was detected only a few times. The CDR3 nucleotides read TGTGCCAGCAGCCGGGGACAGGGGAGAGAGACCCAGTACTTC. It encodes CASSRGQGRETQYF. The V call is TRBV6-1, the J call TRBJ2-5, with 10 bases aligning to TRBD1. The CDR3 has 14 amino acids. J lost 4 bases, V lost 6 bases, and 5 bases had no gene match. CDR1 and CDR2 from the germline V gene are MNHNS and SASEGT.

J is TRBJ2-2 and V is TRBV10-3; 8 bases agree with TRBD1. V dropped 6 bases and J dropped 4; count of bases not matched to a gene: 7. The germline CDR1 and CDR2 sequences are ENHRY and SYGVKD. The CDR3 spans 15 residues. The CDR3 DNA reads TGTGCCATCAGGGAAGGACAGGGCGGCACCGGGGAGCTGTTTTTT. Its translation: CAIREGQGGTGELFF.

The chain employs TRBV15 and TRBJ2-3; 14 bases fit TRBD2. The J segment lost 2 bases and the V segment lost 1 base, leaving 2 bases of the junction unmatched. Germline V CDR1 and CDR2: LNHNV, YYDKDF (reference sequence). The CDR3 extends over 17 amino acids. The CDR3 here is CATSRGTSGGFTDTQYF. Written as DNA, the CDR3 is TGTGCCACCAGCAGAGGGACTAGCGGGGGGTTCACAGATACGCAGTATTTT.

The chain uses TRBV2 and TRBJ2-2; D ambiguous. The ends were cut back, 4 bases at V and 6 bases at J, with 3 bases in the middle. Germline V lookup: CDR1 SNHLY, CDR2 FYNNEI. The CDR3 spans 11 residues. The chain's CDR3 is CASSGAGELFF. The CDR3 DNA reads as TGTGCCAGCAGTGGGGCCGGGGAGCTGTTTTTT.

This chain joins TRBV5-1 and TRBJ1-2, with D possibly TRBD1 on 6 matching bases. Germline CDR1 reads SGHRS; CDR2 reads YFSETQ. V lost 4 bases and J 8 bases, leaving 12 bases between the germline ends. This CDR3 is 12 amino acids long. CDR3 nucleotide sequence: TGCGCCAGCAGCCCGGACAGATCGGGCTACACCTTC. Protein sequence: CASSPDRSGYTF.

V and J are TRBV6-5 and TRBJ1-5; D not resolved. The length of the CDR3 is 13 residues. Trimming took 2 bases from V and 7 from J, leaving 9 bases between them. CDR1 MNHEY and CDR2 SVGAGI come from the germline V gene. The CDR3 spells CASSYKDGQPQHF. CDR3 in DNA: TGTGCCAGCAGTTACAAGGATGGGCAGCCCCAGCATTTT.

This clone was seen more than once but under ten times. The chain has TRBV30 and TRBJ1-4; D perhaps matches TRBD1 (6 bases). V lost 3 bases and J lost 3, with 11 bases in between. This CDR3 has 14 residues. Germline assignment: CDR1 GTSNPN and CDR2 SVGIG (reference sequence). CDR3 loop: CAWSEGQPNEKLFF. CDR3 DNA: TGTGCCTGGAGCGAAGGACAGCCTAATGAAAAACTGTTTTTT. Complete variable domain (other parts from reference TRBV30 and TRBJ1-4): SQTIHQWPATLVQPVGSPLSLECTVEGTSNPNLYWYRQAAGRGLQLLFYSVGIGQISSEVPQNLSASRPQDRQFILSSKKLLLSDSGFYLCAWSEGQPNEKLFFGSGTQLSVL.

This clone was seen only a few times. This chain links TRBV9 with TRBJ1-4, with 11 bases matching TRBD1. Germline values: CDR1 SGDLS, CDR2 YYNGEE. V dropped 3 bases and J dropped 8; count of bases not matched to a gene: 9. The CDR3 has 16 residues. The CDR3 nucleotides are TGTGCCAGCAGCGCCAATGGACAGGGGGCAGGCGAAAAACTGTTTTTT. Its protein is CASSANGQGAGEKLFF.

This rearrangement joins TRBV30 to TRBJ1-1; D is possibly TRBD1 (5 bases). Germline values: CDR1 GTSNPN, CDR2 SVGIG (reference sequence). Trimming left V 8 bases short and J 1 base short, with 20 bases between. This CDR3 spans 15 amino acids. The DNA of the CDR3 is TGTGCCAGAGCCCGATGGGGGGTTACGAACACTGAAGCTTTCTTT. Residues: CARARWGVTNTEAFF.

DNA for the CDR3: TGCAGCGTGTGCAAGGGGACTAATGAAAAACTGTTTTTT. Its protein is CSVCKGTNEKLFF. The rearrangement joins TRBV29-1 to TRBJ1-4, with D possibly matching TRBD1 (5 bases). Trimming removed 6 bases at V and 2 bases at J, with 10 bases between. CDR1 and CDR2 from the germline V gene are SQVTM and ANQGSEA. The CDR3 totals 13 residues.

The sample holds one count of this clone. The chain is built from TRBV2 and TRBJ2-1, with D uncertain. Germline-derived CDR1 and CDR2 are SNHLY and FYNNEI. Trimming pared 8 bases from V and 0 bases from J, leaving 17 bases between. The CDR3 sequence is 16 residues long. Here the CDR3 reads CASRTLAASSYNEQFF. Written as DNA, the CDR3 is TGTGCCAGCCGAACCTTAGCCGCGAGCTCCTACAATGAGCAGTTCTTC. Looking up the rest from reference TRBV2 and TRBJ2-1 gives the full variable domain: EPEVTQTPSHQVTQMGQEVILRCVPISNHLYFYWYRQILGQKVEFLVSFYNNEISEKSEIFDDQFSVERPDGSNFTLKIRSTKLEDSAMYFCASRTLAASSYNEQFFGPGTRLTVL.

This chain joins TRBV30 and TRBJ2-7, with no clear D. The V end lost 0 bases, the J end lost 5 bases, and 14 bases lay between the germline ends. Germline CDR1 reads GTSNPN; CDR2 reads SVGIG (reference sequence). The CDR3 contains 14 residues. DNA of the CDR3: TGTGCCTGGAGTGTAGACCAGCTGTCAGACGAGCAGTACTTC. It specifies CAWSVDQLSDEQYF.